This is a list of T cell receptor beta chains from one sample in a study of CD8+ T cells in alopecia areata. This table comes from immunoSEQ multiplex PCR, and its TCRdb copy is limited to in-frame clones, with some not included. The sample shows 150,000 or so clones, roughly 63% of them seen only once. Here the sequenced sample was CD4+ T cells sorted from blood, taken between weeks 55 and 70, from a patient treated with tofacitinib. Source of these receptors: a human donor with alopecia areata. CDR3s include the opening cysteine and the closing phenylalanine or tryptophan. Each record gives: clone size, V gene, D gene, J gene, CDR3 protein. The D gene is left open where the match is weak. Part of the rows lack a size; the others show once, few, many or a class for expanded clones.

>-|TRBV29-1|TRBD2|TRBJ2-5
CSVEDRVGVAGKETQYF
>-|TRBV7-2|-|TRBJ1-6
CASSLGTLYNSPLHF
>-|TRBV30|-|TRBJ2-6
CAWSIGLGANVLTF
>-|TRBV30|-|TRBJ1-6
CAWSVRGNSPLHF
>-|TRBV4-2|TRBD2|TRBJ2-5
CASSQDRRGGRETQYF
>few|TRBV6-1|-|TRBJ1-2
CASSEGSYGYTF
>few|TRBV7-2|-|TRBJ1-5
CASSSMGNQPQHF
>-|TRBV2|-|TRBJ1-5
CASTEGLRNQPQHF
>-|TRBV5-1|-|TRBJ2-3
CASTLDRFEDTQYF
>-|TRBV19|-|TRBJ2-2
CASSSQGVGELFF
>-|TRBV7-8|TRBD2|TRBJ2-5
CASSYIRQFALGGSQETQYF
>-|TRBV6-5|TRBD1|TRBJ2-4
CASGWTGAIQYF
>-|TRBV15|-|TRBJ2-2
CATGGTVHTGELFF
>-|TRBV29-1|TRBD1|TRBJ1-1
CSARGQANTEAFF
>-|TRBV27|-|TRBJ2-2
CASSLYRNTGELFF
>-|TRBV6-1|-|TRBJ2-3
CASSSEADTQYF
>-|TRBV10-3|TRBD1|TRBJ2-7
CAISRTGYEQYF
>-|TRBV30|TRBD1|TRBJ1-2
CAWIIQGQGANYGYTF
>-|TRBV18|-|TRBJ1-1
CASSTQGKGQSEAFF
>few|TRBV9|-|TRBJ1-6
CASSVTTGERSDLHF
>-|TRBV7-9|TRBD1|TRBJ1-6
CASSQRTGNSPLHF
>-|TRBV29-1|TRBD1|TRBJ1-5
CSVETGGGNQPQHF
>-|TRBV30|-|TRBJ1-2
CAWPGKGGYGYTF
>-|TRBV9|-|TRBJ2-5
CASGVSTDQETQYF
>few|TRBV30|-|TRBJ1-3
CAWSLLDGTVSGNTIYF
>-|TRBV30|TRBD1|TRBJ1-3
CAWSLGQGAGNTIYF
>-|TRBV28|-|TRBJ2-2
CASTANTGELFF
>-|TRBV5-1|TRBD1|TRBJ1-1
CASSPDGTGNTEAFF
>few|TRBV5-1|-|TRBJ2-7
CASSFTVSYEQYF
>-|TRBV29-1|-|TRBJ2-3
CSVGHGARDTQYF
>-|TRBV20-1|-|TRBJ2-3
CSVGPDTQYF
>few|TRBV29-1|TRBD1|TRBJ2-1
CSVTPGQGAAYNEQFF
>-|TRBV7-9|-|TRBJ2-3
CASSTGPSTDTQYF
>few|TRBV5-4|TRBD1|TRBJ2-3
CASSFGTESGTDTQYF
>few|TRBV7-8|-|TRBJ1-6
CASSLDARGNSPLHF
>-|TRBV15|-|TRBJ2-7
CATSRDRVYEQYF
>-|TRBV27|TRBD2|TRBJ2-7
CASSLEAGGSYEQYF
>few|TRBV5-1|-|TRBJ1-1
CASSLGQAGGEAFF
>-|TRBV4-1|-|TRBJ1-1
CASSSVRVMNTEAFF
>-|TRBV19|TRBD1|TRBJ2-3
CASSPGQNTDTQYF
>-|TRBV5-6|-|TRBJ2-1
CASSKGPHNEQFF
>-|TRBV29-1|-|TRBJ2-2
CSSRVLGNGELFF
>-|TRBV10-3|-|TRBJ2-3
CAISPLRDTQYF
>-|TRBV30|TRBD2|TRBJ2-1
CAWSVSGDYNEQFF
>-|TRBV30|-|TRBJ1-1
CAWINGAYTEAFF
>many|TRBV11-2|-|TRBJ2-1
CASSTGSGRSHEQFF
>-|TRBV4-1|TRBD2|TRBJ2-4
CASSRGLAGGRAKNIQYF
>once|TRBV4-2|TRBD1|TRBJ1-1
CASSPGTGDTEAFF
>-|TRBV30|TRBD1|TRBJ1-6
CAWSAYRGRNSPLHF
>few|TRBV30|TRBD1|TRBJ1-6
CAWSLGQDGSPLHF
>-|TRBV9|-|TRBJ2-7
CASTIGPTGAYEQYF
>-|TRBV6-6|-|TRBJ1-5
CASSYSTQNSNQPQHF
>-|TRBV30|TRBD1|TRBJ1-6
CAWEAGGGGASYNSPLHF
>-|TRBV23-1|-|TRBJ2-2
CASSRQINTGELFF
>-|TRBV6-5|TRBD2|TRBJ2-7
CASSAGTSAYEQYF
>-|TRBV5-1|-|TRBJ2-7
CASSLDGYEQYF
>-|TRBV5-5|TRBD2|TRBJ2-1
CASSLTSGGAGSYNEQFF
>-|TRBV19|-|TRBJ2-1
CASSISNEQFF